Sequencing of this TCR beta chain was carried out in a study of cytomegalovirus exposure and HLA in healthy donors. Study observations and caveats: Clusters of TCRs from the first cohort tended to co-occur in the roughly 120 validation repertoires (as a later analysis found). It was about 150 TCR beta chains that were listed as cytomegalovirus-associated. Many donors shared some public TCRs, even though most TCR sequences were rare. CMV antigen specificity of a few CMV-associated chains was confirmed in vitro.

About this clone: Its matching antigen is unknown.

Germline values: CDR1 LGHNA, CDR2 YSLEER. This CDR3 spans 15 amino acids. Trimming cost V 4 bases and J 7 bases; bases outside gene matches: 8. The data were produced by immunoSEQ multiplex PCR, yet TCRdb's version contains in-frame clones alone and is incomplete. Of some 60,000 clones listed, around 96% are singletons. The sample comprised PBMCs. J is TRBJ2-1 and V is TRBV4-3; TRBD2 aligns across 9 bases. The TCR sequence derives from a young man in good health and CMV-seronegative. The chain's CDR3 is CASSLSVAGENEQFF. The CDR3 bases are TGCGCCAGCAGCCTGTCGGTAGCGGGAGAGAATGAGCAGTTCTTC.